This TCR beta chain was captured by sequencing in a study of blood T cell repertoires in COVID-19. About the research overall: PBMCs, B-cell-depleted T cells, or T cells provided the cDNA or gDNA that made up the material.

The V and J ends lost 0 bases and 5 bases respectively, with 19 bases between them. Germline V gene data show CDR1 as SGHRS and CDR2 as YFSETQ. There are 17 residues in the CDR3. In the study's own analysis: How many nucleated cells were present was estimated from reference gene primer amplification. Profiled with immunoSEQ multiplex PCR; TCRdb holds only in-frame clones, not every one. Clone size and the V and J calls come from that table; the DNA yielded D and trimming. This table has 150,000 to 180,000 clones, around three quarters appearing once. This TCR was sampled from a man older than 75 with acute or convalescent COVID-19. The sample comprised peripheral blood. The chain uses TRBV5-1 and TRBJ2-3; TRBD1 might be the D (5 bases). CDR3 sequence (DNA): TGCGCCAGCAGCTTGGTCAGGGCCTTGAATCGTGGAGATACGCAGTATTTT. Amino acid sequence: CASSLVRALNRGDTQYF. Full variable domain (remainder filled in from reference TRBV5-1 and TRBJ2-3): KAGVTQTPRYLIKTRGQQVTLSCSPISGHRSVSWYQQTPGQGLQFLFEYFSETQRNKGNFPGRFSGRQFSNSRSEMNVSTLELGDSALYLCASSLVRALNRGDTQYFGPGTRLTVL.